Listed here are 28 T cell receptor beta chains from one sample, sequenced in a study of CD8 T cells in Susac syndrome (dated by TCRdb to about 2019). Preparation of the library involved the immunoSEQ multiplex PCR assay. RNA was extracted with the RNeasy kit and about 0.45 to 1 ug was reverse transcribed using random hexamers. TCRdb trimmed the raw reads at Q25, called clones with MiXCR and kept productive beta chains. Rows with a matching CDR3 protein are joined into one entry that keeps the most common DNA and genes. This sample gives about 140,000 distinct CDR3 sequences in total; 85% to 95% of them show up just once. Of the sample, about 0.11% is held by the ten largest clones. The sample consisted of CD4+ T cells from PBMCs. The receptors were gathered from a human donor with multiple sclerosis.

This chain joins TRBV6-1 and TRBJ2-1; perhaps TRBD2 as D (6 bases). Between the trimmed V and J ends, which lost 1 base and 0 bases, there was a span of 10 bases. The CDR3 spans 16 residues. Per germline, CDR1 MNHNS and CDR2 SASEGT. CDR3 protein: CASSEVGGNSYNEQFF. The DNA for the CDR3 is TGTGCCAGCAGTGAAGTCGGCGGGAACTCCTACAATGAGCAGTTCTTC.

The chain carries TRBV25-1 and TRBJ1-2; a weak D match, TRBD1 (6 bases). Germline loops: CDR1 MGHDK, CDR2 SYGVNS. With 6 bases removed from V and 6 bases from J, the gap between germline ends came to 17 bases. There are 14 residues in the CDR3. CDR3 sequence reads: CASRPGVIGDGYTF. As DNA, the CDR3 is TGTGCCAGCAGACCAGGGGTAATCGGCGATGGCTACACCTTC.

This clonotype occurred once. The V and J genes are TRBV20-1 and TRBJ1-6, with D perhaps TRBD1 (6 bases). CDR1 is DFQATT, CDR2 SNEGSKA, per germline (reference sequence). V shed 0 bases and J shed 7 bases, with 13 bases lying between them. The CDR3 length is 15 residues. In DNA form, the CDR3 reads TGCAGTGCTAGAGATAAGGGGGTGAACAATTCACCCCTCCACTTT. Translating it yields CSARDKGVNNSPLHF.

The chain combines TRBV29-1 with TRBJ2-6; 9 bases agree with TRBD2. CDR1 and CDR2 (germline): SQVTM, ANQGSEA. CDR3 size: 15 residues. With 7 bases clipped from V and 0 bases from J, the junction kept 4 bases outside the gene matches. DNA for the CDR3: TGCAGCGCAGCGGGAGGCCTCTCTGGGGCCAACGTCCTGACTTTC. This codes for CSAAGGLSGANVLTF.

The CDR3 protein is CASGRVTYGYTF. CDR3 nucleotides: TGTGCCAGCGGAAGGGTCACCTATGGCTACACCTTC. V and J are TRBV12-3 or TRBV12-4 and TRBJ1-2; the D is unclear. The CDR3 length is 12 residues. V gave up 8 bases and J gave up 4 bases, with 11 bases separating them.

The chain employs TRBV15 and TRBJ2-7; 10 bases are shared with TRBD1. The CDR3 has 15 amino acids. Germline CDR1 is LNHNV and CDR2 is YYDKDF (reference sequence). J lost 6 bases, V lost 5 bases, and 10 bases had no gene match. Here the CDR3 reads CATSLIDRGHGEQYF. The CDR3 coding sequence is TGTGCCACCAGCCTGATTGACAGGGGGCACGGCGAGCAGTACTTC. The full variable domain, completed using reference TRBV15 and TRBJ2-7, is DAMVIQNPRYQVTQFGKPVTLSCSQTLNHNVMYWYQQKSSQAPKLLFHYYDKDFNNEADTPDNFQSRRPNTSFCFLDIRSPGLGDTAMYLCATSLIDRGHGEQYFGPGTRLTVT.

The chain has TRBV23-1 and TRBJ1-2, with TRBD1 matching 8 bases. TRBV23-1 belongs to the ORF category, with a function that is uncertain. J was trimmed by 4 bases and V by 7 bases; bases with no gene match: 14. The CDR3 has 16 residues. This chain's CDR3 is CASTRQGISTLYGYTF. As DNA, the CDR3 is TGCGCCAGCACCCGACAGGGGATATCAACCCTCTATGGCTACACCTTC.

Turning to this clonotype: One junction end does not reproduce the germline sequence, and a read error may be involved. V usage is TRBV3-1 and J usage is TRBJ2-3; TRBD1 matches 9 bases. The CDR3 covers 14 residues. CDR1 is LGHDT and CDR2 is YNNKEL in the germline V gene (reference sequence). The CDR3 DNA follows: TGTGCCAGCAGCCAAGACATCCCAGGACAGGGGCCTAATTTT. As protein: CASSQDIPGQGPNF.

V and J are TRBV20-1 and TRBJ2-7; D is undetermined. The germline V gene has CDR1 DFQATT and CDR2 SNEGSKA (reference sequence). The CDR3 is 12 amino acids. The V end was cut by 6 bases, the J end by 6 bases, with 15 bases between. The CDR3 reads CSARGPPAEQYF. CDR3 bases: TGCAGTGCCCGCGGACCTCCCGCCGAGCAGTACTTC.

This chain uses TRBV20-1 with TRBJ2-7, with 9 bases aligning to TRBD2. Germline V gene data show CDR1 as DFQATT and CDR2 as SNEGSKA (reference sequence). Trimming removed 1 base from V and 1 base from J; junction bases left unmatched: 2. The CDR3 is 14 residues long. The CDR3 DNA reads as TGCAGTGCTAGAGTAGCGGGAGCTTCCTACGAGCAGTACTTC. Translation gives CSARVAGASYEQYF.

This chain links TRBV9 with TRBJ2-1; possibly TRBD2 for D (6 bases). Germline assignment: CDR1 SGDLS and CDR2 YYNGEE. This CDR3 has 15 residues. Deletions cut 2 bases from V and 7 bases from J, with 16 bases between. CDR3 in amino acids: CASSVSEGKTNEQFF. The CDR3 nucleotides read TGTGCCAGCAGCGTCTCGGAGGGCAAGACTAATGAGCAGTTCTTC.

The chain couples TRBV29-1 to TRBJ1-2; D gene ambiguous. Trimming left V 5 bases short and J 6 bases short, with 1 base between. Per germline, CDR1 SQVTM and CDR2 ANQGSEA. CDR3 length equals 8 residues. CDR3 residues: CSVHGYTF. As DNA, the CDR3 is TGCAGCGTTCATGGCTACACCTTC.

The count of this clonotype is one. The chain links TRBV9 to TRBJ1-2; 7 positions agree with TRBD1. The CDR3 spans 16 residues. After removal of 0 bases from V and 8 bases from J, the junction contained 13 bases not matched to a gene. Looked up from germline, CDR1 is SGDLS and CDR2 is YYNGEE. The CDR3 reads CASSVAPNRGSVGYTF. The CDR3 DNA is TGTGCCAGCAGCGTAGCCCCCAACAGGGGAAGTGTAGGCTACACCTTC.

The rearrangement links TRBV5-1 to TRBJ1-4; TRBD1 is a possible D gene (6 bases). The CDR3 has 13 amino acids. V lost 5 bases, J lost 7 bases, and 12 bases lay in between. Germline V gene data show CDR1 as SGHRS and CDR2 as YFSETQ. CDR3 protein: CASRQGWSEKLFF. The CDR3 DNA reads as TGCGCCAGCAGACAGGGTTGGAGTGAAAAACTGTTTTTT.

V gene TRBV25-1 combines with J gene TRBJ2-7; 9 bases are a match to TRBD2. The CDR3 length is 13 residues. Trimming removed 4 bases from V and 6 bases from J; junction bases left unmatched: 4. Germline CDR1 reads MGHDK; CDR2 reads SYGVNS. CDR3 in DNA: TGTGCCAGCAGTGTATTTAGCGGGAGCGAGCAGTACTTC. Protein sequence: CASSVFSGSEQYF.

V usage is TRBV28 and J usage is TRBJ1-5; D is unresolved. CDR1 and CDR2 (germline): MDHEN, SYDVKM. The CDR3 length is 14 residues. V lost 5 bases and J lost 3, with 11 bases in between. CDR3 amino acids: CASSPPGVNQPQHF. In DNA form, the CDR3 reads TGTGCCAGCAGTCCCCCCGGGGTCAATCAGCCCCAGCATTTT.

The V and J genes are TRBV19 and TRBJ1-3, with D possibly TRBD1 on 5 matching bases. This CDR3 spans 14 amino acids. Germline CDR1 reads LNHDA; CDR2 reads SQIVND (reference sequence). The V end lost 3 bases, the J end lost 0 bases, and 6 bases lay between the germline ends. CDR3 amino acids: CASSIDSSGNTIYF. CDR3 DNA sequence: TGTGCCAGTAGTATCGACAGCTCTGGAAACACCATATATTTT.

The V gene is TRBV20-1, the J gene TRBJ1-5, with D possibly matching TRBD1 (6 bases). Trimming removed 8 bases at V and 8 bases at J, with 7 bases between. The germline V gene encodes CDR1 DFQATT and CDR2 SNEGSKA (reference sequence). CDR3 length: 9 residues. The CDR3 DNA reads as TGCAGTCCAGGGGAGCCCCAGCATTTT. Translating gives CSPGEPQHF.

The chain employs TRBV29-1 and TRBJ1-6, with D unresolved. V gave up 4 bases and J gave up 6 bases, with 19 bases separating them. The CDR3 totals 16 residues. Germline CDR1 and CDR2: SQVTM and ANQGSEA. The DNA of the CDR3 is TGCAGCGTTGTTAATGTGGGCCGTAGGGCTAATTCACCCCTCCACTTT. Its translation: CSVVNVGRRANSPLHF.

This rearrangement joins TRBV20-1 to TRBJ2-7; either TRBD1 or TRBD2 may fit D (5 bases each). The CDR3 is made up of 13 amino acids. V was pared by 8 bases and J by 1 base, with 15 bases between. The V gene's germline CDR1 is DFQATT and CDR2 SNEGSKA (reference sequence). In DNA, the CDR3 is TGCAGTAACCGGGACGGTGGGTCCTACGAGCAGTACTTC. Its translation: CSNRDGGSYEQYF.

This chain links TRBV15 with TRBJ1-1; the D gene is possibly TRBD1 (6 bases). The CDR3 has 13 residues. V lost 3 bases and J lost 3, with 8 bases in between. Germline lookup yields CDR1 LNHNV and CDR2 YYDKDF (reference sequence). As DNA, the CDR3 is TGTGCCACCAGCAGTTCAGGGGACACTGAAGCTTTCTTT. Its translation: CATSSSGDTEAFF.

This chain connects TRBV7-3 to TRBJ2-2; 9 nucleotides match TRBD2. The V gene end was trimmed by 1 base and the J gene end by 8 bases; junction bases not matched to a gene: 14. The CDR3 runs 18 residues. The germline V gene encodes CDR1 SGHTA and CDR2 FQGTGA. The CDR3 sequence is CASSLNPLRREGPGELFF. CDR3 nucleotides: TGTGCCAGCAGCTTAAACCCCTTGAGGCGGGAGGGCCCTGGGGAGCTGTTTTTT.

V is TRBV27 and J is TRBJ2-3; D is undetermined. The CDR3 is made up of 12 amino acids. V was shortened by 5 bases and J by 3 bases, with 6 bases between the two germline ends. Germline CDR1 reads MNHEY; CDR2 reads SMNVEV (reference sequence). The CDR3 sequence is CASSQSTDTQYF. CDR3 DNA: TGTGCCAGCAGTCAATCGACAGATACGCAGTATTTT.

The chain uses TRBV29-1 and TRBJ1-2, with D perhaps matching TRBD1 (5 bases). Germline CDR1 is SQVTM and CDR2 is ANQGSEA. V gave up 4 bases and J gave up 8 bases, with 17 bases separating them. The CDR3 spans 13 residues. This CDR3 is CSVARDPRGGYTF. CDR3 coding DNA: TGCAGCGTTGCGCGGGATCCTAGGGGCGGCTACACCTTC. Together with reference TRBV29-1 and TRBJ1-2, the CDR3 gives the full variable domain: SAVISQKPSRDICQRGTSLTIQCQVDSQVTMMFWYRQQPGQSLTLIATANQGSEATYESGFVIDKFPISRPNLTFSTLTVSNMSPEDSSIYLCSVARDPRGGYTFGSGTRLTVV.

V and J are TRBV9 and TRBJ2-7; D is unclear. The CDR3 has 14 amino acids. V was pared by 0 bases and J by 5 bases, with 12 bases between. In germline, CDR1 is SGDLS, CDR2 YYNGEE. CDR3 protein: CASSVGARLDEQYF. The CDR3 nucleotides read TGTGCCAGCAGCGTAGGGGCAAGGTTGGACGAGCAGTACTTC.

The rearrangement uses TRBV21-1 and TRBJ2-7; the table's D call of TRBD2 was not tested on the DNA. TRBV21-1 is a listed pseudogene. The CDR3 has 14 amino acids. The CDR3, as DNA: TGTGCCTATCGGACCGGGACTGAAATCTACGAGCAGTACTTC. Its protein product is CAYRTGTEIYEQYF.

The gene calls are TRBV15 and TRBJ2-7; TRBD2 is a possible D gene (7 bases). The CDR3 has 12 residues. CDR1 and CDR2 (germline): LNHNV, YYDKDF (reference sequence). V lost 8 bases to trimming and J lost 2 bases, with 10 bases between them. The CDR3 sequence: CATGGGPYEQYF. In DNA form, the CDR3 reads TGTGCCACCGGGGGGGGGCCCTACGAGCAGTACTTC.

The J gene is TRBJ1-2, the V gene TRBV29-1, with D unresolved. Trimming removed 6 bases at V and 4 bases at J, with 12 bases between. This CDR3 is 12 amino acids long. Germline V gives CDR1 SQVTM, CDR2 ANQGSEA. The chain's CDR3 is CSVPRASYGYTF. Written as DNA, the CDR3 is TGCAGCGTGCCCCGGGCCAGCTATGGCTACACCTTC.